A single sample is the source of the 22 T cell receptor beta chains below, sequenced in a study of control samples from healthy donors and cancer patients (TCRdb year 2020). Library preparation employed the immunoSEQ multiplex PCR assay. Not all clones reach the TCRdb copy of this immuneACCESS table, which keeps in-frame sequences only. Checked studies attribute under half of the gap to unresolved V genes and leave the rest unexplained. Within this sample are just under 60,000 clones, with 92% of them counted one time only. The ten largest clones capture around 1.7% of the sample. The specimen was PBMCs. The receptors were sampled from a man in his forties or fifties with colorectal cancer.

Only one count was recorded for this clone. The chain has TRBV11-2 and TRBJ1-4; D unresolved. Per germline, CDR1 SGHAT and CDR2 FQNNGV. V lost 3 bases and J lost 4, with 6 bases in between. This CDR3 is 13 amino acids long. The CDR3 loop reads CASSLVDNEKLFF. DNA of the CDR3: TGTGCCAGCAGCTTGGTGGATAATGAAAAACTGTTTTTT.

The chain recombines TRBV7-6 with TRBJ1-5; possibly TRBD1 for D (5 bases). The CDR3 is made up of 15 amino acids. Looked up from germline, CDR1 is SGHVS and CDR2 is FNYEAQ. Trimming took off 1 base at V and 4 bases at J, with 11 bases between the two ends. CDR3 residues: CASSLGGTVNQPQHF. CDR3 bases: TGTGCCAGCAGCTTAGGTGGGACGGTGAATCAGCCCCAGCATTTT.

This chain connects TRBV5-4 to TRBJ1-3; 9 nucleotides line up with TRBD1. CDR1 and CDR2 (germline): SGHNT, YYREEE (reference sequence). The J segment lost 2 bases and the V segment lost 4 bases, leaving 4 bases of the junction unmatched. This CDR3 spans 15 amino acids. In nucleotides, the CDR3 is TGTGCCAGCAGCACGGACAGGGGAACTGGAAACACCATATATTTT. Translation gives CASSTDRGTGNTIYF.

The rearrangement links TRBV24-1 to TRBJ1-1, with D possibly being TRBD1 (5 bases). The V gene lost 2 bases and the J gene lost 7 bases, with 28 bases spanning the gap. CDR1 and CDR2 (germline): KGHDR, SFDVKD. CDR3 length: 19 amino acids. The CDR3 bases are TGTGCCACCAGTGATTCGAGTAAACCGGGACCAGGTCGTTTGGGTGAAGCTTTCTTT. It translates to CATSDSSKPGPGRLGEAFF.

A single count supports this clone. V usage is TRBV3-1 (or the pseudogene TRBV3-2) and J usage is TRBJ2-3; no definite D call. The CDR3 consists of 14 residues. Trimming removed 5 bases at V and 0 bases at J, with 9 bases between. Germline lookup yields CDR1 LGHDT and CDR2 YNNKEL (reference sequence). The CDR3 sequence: CASSDRSSTDTQYF. CDR3 coding DNA: TGTGCCAGCAGCGACCGGTCTAGCACAGATACGCAGTATTTT.

This clone has just a few counts. The chain is built from TRBV9 and TRBJ1-3; 7 bases are shared with TRBD1. The CDR3 loop spans 17 amino acids. V lost 3 bases, J lost 0 bases, and 9 bases stayed unmatched. Germline CDR1 is SGDLS and CDR2 is YYNGEE. CDR3 in DNA: TGTGCCAGCAGCGAGGCCCCAACAGGGGCCTCTGGAAACACCATATATTTT. This sequence encodes CASSEAPTGASGNTIYF.

This clone was seen a single time. The chain carries TRBV7-9 and TRBJ1-4; 10 positions agree with TRBD1. The CDR3 is 16 amino acids. The germline gives CDR1 SEHNR, CDR2 FQNEAQ (reference sequence). Unmatched junction bases numbered 6, after V lost 5 bases and J lost 3 bases. As DNA, the CDR3 is TGTGCCAGCAGCGCCGGGACAGGGGCCTCTAATGAAAAACTGTTTTTT. Its translation: CASSAGTGASNEKLFF. Complete variable domain (other parts from reference TRBV7-9 and TRBJ1-4): DTGVSQNPRHKITKRGQNVTFRCDPISEHNRLYWYRQTLGQGPEFLTYFQNEAQLEKSRLLSDRFSAERPKGSFSTLEIQRTEQGDSAMYLCASSAGTGASNEKLFFGSGTQLSVL.

The V gene is TRBV6-5, the J gene TRBJ1-4, with unresolved D. The germline V and J ends were trimmed by 8 bases and 4 bases, with 8 bases remaining between them. The V gene's germline CDR1 is MNHEY and CDR2 SVGAGI. The CDR3 is 12 residues long. CDR3 in DNA: TGTGCCAGCCAACAGCATAATGAAAAACTGTTTTTT. Amino acid sequence: CASQQHNEKLFF.

The chain is built from TRBV10-3 and TRBJ2-3, with 13 bases aligning to TRBD2. The CDR3 covers 15 residues. V gave up 10 bases and J gave up 2 bases; unmatched junction bases: 6. Germline assignment: CDR1 ENHRY and CDR2 SYGVKD. The CDR3 sequence is CATTTSGGPTDTQYF. For the CDR3, the DNA is TGTGCCACTACGACTAGCGGGGGGCCCACAGATACGCAGTATTTT.

The J gene is TRBJ2-3, the V gene TRBV9; tentative D call: TRBD2 (6 bases). The CDR3 spans 15 residues. Germline CDR1 and CDR2: SGDLS and YYNGEE. V was pared by 0 bases and J by 3 bases, with 11 bases between. CDR3 DNA sequence: TGTGCCAGCAGCGTAGGTCCCGGGGGAACAGATACGCAGTATTTT. Translating gives CASSVGPGGTDTQYF. Variable domain in full (rest from reference TRBV9 and TRBJ2-3): DSGVTQTPKHLITATGQRVTLRCSPRSGDLSVYWYQQSLDQGLQFLIQYYNGEERAKGNILERFSAQQFPDLHSELNLSSLELGDSALYFCASSVGPGGTDTQYFGPGTRLTVL.

The CDR3 region is CASRSATGFAYGYTF. Written as DNA, the CDR3 is TGTGCCAGCAGATCCGCCACAGGGTTCGCCTATGGCTACACCTTC. The chain couples TRBV7-3 to TRBJ1-2, with D perhaps matching TRBD1 (6 bases). Germline CDR1 SGHTA, CDR2 FQGTGA. V lost 6 bases and J lost 4, with 18 bases in between. The CDR3 contains 15 residues.

About this clone itself: One end of the junction is discordant with germline, which a read error may explain. The V call is TRBV7-2, the J call TRBJ1-1, with D tentatively TRBD1 (5 bases). Germline V gene lookup returns CDR1 SGHTA and CDR2 FQGNSA. This CDR3 has 16 residues. The CDR3: CASSLARAGRNPEAFF. The CDR3 coding sequence is TGTGCCAGCAGCTTAGCGCGGGCAGGGAGGAACCCTGAAGCTTTCTTT. Drawing the rest from reference TRBV7-2 and TRBJ1-1, the complete variable domain is GAGVSQSPSNKVTEKGKDVELRCDPISGHTALYWYRQSLGQGLEFLIYFQGNSAPDKSGLPSDRFSAERTGGSVSTLTIQRTQQEDSAVYLCASSLARAGRNPEAFFGQGTRLTVV.

The V gene is TRBV18, the J gene TRBJ2-7; TRBD1 matches at 8 bases. Germline V gene lookup returns CDR1 KGHSH and CDR2 LQKENI. J was trimmed by 5 bases and V by 3 bases; bases with no gene match: 9. The CDR3 totals 15 residues. The CDR3 is CASSPQDREVNEQYF. CDR3 nucleotide sequence: TGTGCCAGCTCACCTCAGGACAGGGAAGTCAACGAGCAGTACTTC.

This clone was recorded once. The DNA of the CDR3 is TGTGCCAGCTCCACTAGCGGGGGGGCCTACGAGCAGTACTTC. Its protein is CASSTSGGAYEQYF. This chain connects TRBV18 to TRBJ2-7; TRBD2 aligns across 13 bases. This CDR3 has 14 residues. Germline V gives CDR1 KGHSH, CDR2 LQKENI. V gave up 6 bases and J gave up 2 bases; unmatched junction bases: 1.

The chain is built from TRBV2 and TRBJ1-1; D not resolved. CDR3 size: 13 residues. Deletions cut 4 bases from V and 0 bases from J, with 6 bases between. Germline CDR1 reads SNHLY; CDR2 reads FYNNEI. The chain's CDR3 is CASSGAMNTEAFF. The CDR3 bases are TGTGCCAGCAGTGGGGCAATGAACACTGAAGCTTTCTTT.

The chain has TRBV19 and TRBJ2-7; unclear D gene. Per the germline V gene, CDR1 is LNHDA and CDR2 is SQIVND (reference sequence). Trimming removed 0 bases from V and 8 bases from J, with 23 bases in between. The CDR3 has 17 amino acids. This CDR3 reads CASSIDSFAQLPTKQYF. CDR3 bases: TGTGCCAGTAGTATAGATTCCTTCGCTCAGCTACCTACGAAGCAGTACTTC.

The chain recombines TRBV6-5 with TRBJ2-5; 10 bases fit TRBD1. J lost 5 bases, V lost 6 bases, and 6 bases had no gene match. Germline values: CDR1 MNHEY, CDR2 SVGAGI. This CDR3 has 14 amino acids. CDR3 DNA: TGTGCCAGCAGCACCGGGACAGGGGTGGAGACCCAGTACTTC. Its protein product is CASSTGTGVETQYF.

The chain joins TRBV7-2 to TRBJ1-2; D is undetermined. Germline CDR1 SGHTA, CDR2 FQGNSA. CDR3 length: 13 amino acids. Deletions cut 1 base from V and 11 bases from J, with 14 bases between. The CDR3 DNA follows: TGTGCCAGCAGCTTAGGATTTGGGTGGCCGTACACCTTC. Its translation is CASSLGFGWPYTF. The full variable domain, its missing parts supplied by reference TRBV7-2 and TRBJ1-2, is GAGVSQSPSNKVTEKGKDVELRCDPISGHTALYWYRQSLGQGLEFLIYFQGNSAPDKSGLPSDRFSAERTGGSVSTLTIQRTQQEDSAVYLCASSLGFGWPYTFGSGTRLTVV.

The chain combines TRBV30 with TRBJ2-2; D not certain. The ends were cut back, 2 bases at V and 4 bases at J, with 5 bases in the middle. Germline CDR1 reads GTSNPN; CDR2 reads SVGIG (reference sequence). This CDR3 contains 12 residues. The CDR3 reads CAWSHSTGELFF. The DNA for the CDR3 is TGTGCCTGGAGTCACAGCACCGGGGAGCTGTTTTTT.

The rearrangement joins TRBV19 to TRBJ1-2; D not resolved. The CDR3 has 13 residues. The ends were cut back, 4 bases at V and 4 bases at J, with 10 bases in the middle. CDR1 and CDR2 (germline): LNHDA, SQIVND (reference sequence). DNA of the CDR3: TGTGCCAGTAGTAGCGGCCTGTTCTATGGCTACACCTTC. This encodes CASSSGLFYGYTF.

The rearrangement uses TRBV13 and TRBJ1-2; 8 bases fit TRBD1. V shed 5 bases and J 2 bases; nucleotides not matched to a gene: 7. Germline assignment: CDR1 PRHDT and CDR2 FYEKMQ (reference sequence). This CDR3 has 15 residues. The CDR3 reads CASSPGRGHNYGYTF. The DNA of the CDR3 is TGTGCCAGCAGCCCAGGCAGGGGGCACAACTATGGCTACACCTTC. The full variable domain, rest sourced from reference TRBV13 and TRBJ1-2, is AAGVIQSPRHLIKEKRETATLKCYPIPRHDTVYWYQQGPGQDPQFLISFYEKMQSDKGSIPDRFSAQQFSDYHSELNMSSLELGDSALYFCASSPGRGHNYGYTFGSGTRLTVV.

The rearrangement joins TRBV3-1 (or the pseudogene TRBV3-2) to TRBJ1-2; D not resolved. Trimming cost V 2 bases and J 4 bases, with 17 bases left between them. Per the germline V gene, CDR1 is LGHDT and CDR2 is YNNKEL (reference sequence). The CDR3 spans 16 residues. This CDR3 reads CASSQQRAATSYGYTF. As DNA, the CDR3 is TGTGCCAGCAGCCAACAGCGGGCAGCAACTAGCTATGGCTACACCTTC.